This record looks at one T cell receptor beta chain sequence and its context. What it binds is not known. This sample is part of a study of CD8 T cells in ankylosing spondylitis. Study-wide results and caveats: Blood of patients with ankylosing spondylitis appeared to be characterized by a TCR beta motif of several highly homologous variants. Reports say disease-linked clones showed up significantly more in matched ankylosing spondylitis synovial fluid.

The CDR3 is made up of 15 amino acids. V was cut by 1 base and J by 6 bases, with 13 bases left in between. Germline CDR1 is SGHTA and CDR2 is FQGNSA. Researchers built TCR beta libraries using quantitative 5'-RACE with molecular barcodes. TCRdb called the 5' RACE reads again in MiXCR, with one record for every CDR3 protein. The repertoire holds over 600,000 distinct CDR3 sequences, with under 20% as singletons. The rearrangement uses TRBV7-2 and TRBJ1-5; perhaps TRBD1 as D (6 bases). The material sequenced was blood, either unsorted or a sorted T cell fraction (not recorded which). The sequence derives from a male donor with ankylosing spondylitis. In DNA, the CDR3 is TGTGCCAGCAGCTTAGATGGGGGGGGCAGTCAGCCCCAGCATTTT. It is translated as CASSLDGGGSQPQHF.